These T cell receptor beta chains were read from a single sample in a study of CD8+ T cells in alopecia areata. Here immunoSEQ multiplex PCR was the method, and the copy in TCRdb shows in-frame clones only, minus some. This table holds 250,000 or so clones, 67% found once. This material consisted of CD4+ T cells sorted from blood, taken at week 0. These receptors all come from a human donor with alopecia areata. CDR3s include the opening cysteine and the closing phenylalanine or tryptophan. The order of the fields is J gene, V gene, CDR3 protein.

j_gene: TRBJ2-3; v_gene: TRBV6-5; CDR3aa: CASSYPGLATQYF
j_gene: TRBJ1-2; v_gene: TRBV4-1; CDR3aa: CASSQAEGTYYGYTF
j_gene: TRBJ1-2; v_gene: TRBV27; CDR3aa: CASSVSGAVKGYTF
j_gene: TRBJ1-2; v_gene: TRBV30; CDR3aa: CATPGGGGYGYTF
j_gene: TRBJ2-3; v_gene: TRBV2; CDR3aa: CASRGPTSSDTQYF
j_gene: TRBJ2-2; v_gene: TRBV2; CDR3aa: CASSEVGGVMNTGELFF
j_gene: TRBJ2-7; v_gene: TRBV30; CDR3aa: CAWSPRLNEQYF
j_gene: TRBJ2-7; v_gene: TRBV7-2; CDR3aa: CASSLEAGGSYEQYF
j_gene: TRBJ2-7; v_gene: TRBV11-2; CDR3aa: CASSPDLDYEQYF
j_gene: TRBJ2-3; v_gene: TRBV29-1; CDR3aa: CSVAFGKTDTQYF
j_gene: TRBJ2-2; v_gene: TRBV30; CDR3aa: CARGSSNTGELFF
j_gene: TRBJ1-5; v_gene: TRBV7-9; CDR3aa: CASSEDPNQPQHF
j_gene: TRBJ1-2; v_gene: TRBV9; CDR3aa: CASSVQLSSNYGYTF
j_gene: TRBJ2-6; v_gene: TRBV10-2; CDR3aa: CASSAGKTPSGANVLTF
j_gene: TRBJ1-5; v_gene: TRBV29-1; CDR3aa: CSVRFRDPNQPQHF
j_gene: TRBJ2-3; v_gene: TRBV29-1; CDR3aa: CSVSGRISTDTQYF
j_gene: TRBJ1-5; v_gene: TRBV27; CDR3aa: CASSLRDTNQPQHF
j_gene: TRBJ2-3; v_gene: TRBV4-1; CDR3aa: CASSQDRAGGADTQYF
j_gene: TRBJ2-2; v_gene: TRBV5-1; CDR3aa: CASNGQGAAGELFF
j_gene: TRBJ1-1; v_gene: TRBV20-1; CDR3aa: CSVGLNTEAFF
j_gene: TRBJ2-5; v_gene: TRBV7-6; CDR3aa: CASSFTGVETQYF
j_gene: TRBJ2-3; v_gene: TRBV25-1; CDR3aa: CASSEPTVPSTDTQYF
j_gene: TRBJ1-5; v_gene: TRBV19; CDR3aa: CASSRRDRDQPQHF
j_gene: TRBJ1-5; v_gene: TRBV6-5; CDR3aa: CASSPTGGGNQPQHF
j_gene: TRBJ1-1; v_gene: TRBV6-1; CDR3aa: CASSRGSTMNTEAFF
j_gene: TRBJ2-5; v_gene: TRBV7-8; CDR3aa: CASSGIAESWETQYF
j_gene: TRBJ1-2; v_gene: TRBV19; CDR3aa: CASTTPGSPGGYTF
j_gene: TRBJ2-7; v_gene: TRBV6-1; CDR3aa: CASTPGVDYEQYF
j_gene: TRBJ2-3; v_gene: TRBV29-1; CDR3aa: CSVVRQGTDTQYF
j_gene: TRBJ2-7; v_gene: TRBV7-2; CDR3aa: CASSPGVKRGGEQYF
j_gene: TRBJ2-1; v_gene: TRBV7-3; CDR3aa: CASSEGTSGTYNEQFF
j_gene: TRBJ2-1; v_gene: TRBV29-1; CDR3aa: CSVFTSGTFNEQFF
j_gene: TRBJ2-1; v_gene: TRBV19; CDR3aa: CASSAAYNEQFF
j_gene: TRBJ2-6; v_gene: TRBV27; CDR3aa: CASSHRSSGANVLTF
j_gene: TRBJ2-2; v_gene: TRBV5-1; CDR3aa: CASSPTTPDTGELFF
j_gene: TRBJ2-1; v_gene: TRBV5-1; CDR3aa: CASSFSLESEQFF
j_gene: TRBJ2-3; v_gene: TRBV4-1; CDR3aa: CASSRPTAGTQYF
j_gene: TRBJ2-3; v_gene: TRBV6-5; CDR3aa: CASSYSKGGDTQYF
j_gene: TRBJ2-1; v_gene: TRBV27; CDR3aa: CASSRIQLAGHNEQFF
j_gene: TRBJ2-1; v_gene: TRBV14; CDR3aa: CASSQDIGTFNEQFF
j_gene: TRBJ2-7; v_gene: TRBV6-5; CDR3aa: CASSYGGAEQYF
j_gene: TRBJ2-5; v_gene: TRBV10-3; CDR3aa: CAISGSRDRGPDQETQYF
j_gene: TRBJ1-2; v_gene: TRBV7-9; CDR3aa: CASSRDRGHYGYTF
j_gene: TRBJ2-2; v_gene: TRBV5-4; CDR3aa: CASSLDISTGELFF